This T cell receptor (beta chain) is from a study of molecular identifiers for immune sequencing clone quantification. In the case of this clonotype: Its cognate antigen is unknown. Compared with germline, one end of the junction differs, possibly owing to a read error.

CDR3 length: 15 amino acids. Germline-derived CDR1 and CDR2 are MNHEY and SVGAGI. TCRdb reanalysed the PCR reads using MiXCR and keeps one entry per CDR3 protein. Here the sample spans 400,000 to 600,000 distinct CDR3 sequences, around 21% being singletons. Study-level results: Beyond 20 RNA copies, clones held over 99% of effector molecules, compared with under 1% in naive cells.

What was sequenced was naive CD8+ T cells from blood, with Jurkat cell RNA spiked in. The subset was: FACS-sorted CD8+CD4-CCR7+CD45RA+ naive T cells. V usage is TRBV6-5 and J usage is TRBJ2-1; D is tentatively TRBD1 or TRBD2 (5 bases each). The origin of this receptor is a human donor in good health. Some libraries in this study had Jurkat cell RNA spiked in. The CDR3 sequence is CASSYPGAPGDEQIF. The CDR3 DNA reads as TGTGCCAGCAGTTACCCCGGGGCCCCCGGCGATGAGCAGATCTTC.